The entry that follows covers one TCR beta chain sequence. Its cognate antigen is unknown. These data belong to a study of blood T cells in healthy people across ages. Regarding the study as a whole: Total diversity from one million sequenced T cells was likely underestimated. The unsorted PBMCs prevented any conclusive comparison of naive versus antigen-experienced cells. More naive CD4+ cells and higher diversity marked long-lived donors relative to aged donors.

The donors, all healthy, were Caucasians living in Russia, aged roughly 6 to 100. Next came a second PCR, run for 7 to 11 cycles, which used a sample-barcoded 5' primer along with a J-beta primer mix. TCRdb ran MiXCR on the 5' RACE reads and lists one entry per CDR3 protein. The data contain around 1,900,000 distinct CDR3 sequences, 39% of them seen just once; the ten biggest clones take up 23%. Looked up from germline, CDR1 is MDHEN and CDR2 is SYDVKM. This CDR3 is 15 amino acids long. The germline V and J ends were trimmed by 6 bases and 5 bases, with 19 bases remaining between them. The J gene is TRBJ2-5, the V gene TRBV28; TRBD1 or TRBD2 may be the D gene (6 bases each). The sequence was collected from a human donor in good health. Sequencing used blood. Written as DNA, the CDR3 is TGTGCCAGCAGGTCACCGGGGGCTTTAGGGGAGACCCAGTACTTC. Translating it yields CASRSPGALGETQYF.